The rows below give T cell receptor beta chains drawn from one sample of a study of memory CD4+ T cells and cytomegalovirus serostatus. The table came from immunoSEQ multiplex PCR; TCRdb's copy has only in-frame clones and leaves some out. This table holds about 42,000 clones, more than 60% found once. The source material was memory CD4+ T cells from blood. The source is an adult in good health and CMV-seronegative. Each CDR3 is given with its conserved first and last residue. A D gene is named only where the DNA matches it firmly. Size is stated for part of the rows, as once, few or many counts, or as a class when the clone is expanded.

d_gene	abundance	v_gene	j_gene	CDR3nt	CDR3aa
.	.	TRBV4-1	TRBJ1-6	TGCGCCAGCAGCCAAGGGAATGTTCCACCCCTCCACTTT	CASSQGNVPPLHF
.	.	TRBV27	TRBJ1-2	TGTGCCAGCAGTTCCATACCGAGTAGTTATGGCTACACCTTC	CASSSIPSSYGYTF
TRBD2	few	TRBV7-6	TRBJ2-1	TGTGCCAGCAGCATACTAGCGGGGGAGGGTAATGAGCAGTTCTTC	CASSILAGEGNEQFF
TRBD1	.	TRBV29-1	TRBJ1-2	TGCAGCTCCCAAACCGGGACAGCCAACTATGGCTACACCTTC	CSSQTGTANYGYTF
TRBD1	.	TRBV5-1	TRBJ1-5	TGCGCCAGCAGCTTGGCGGGGACAGCCCATCAGCCCCAGCATTTT	CASSLAGTAHQPQHF
.	.	TRBV21-1	TRBJ2-1	TGTGCCAGCAGCAGCGGGCGTAGCCGCAATGAGCAGTTCTTC	CASSSGRSRNEQFF
.	.	TRBV7-6	TRBJ2-7	TGTGCCAGCAGCTTAGCAGCATCCTACGAGCAGTACTTC	CASSLAASYEQYF
.	.	TRBV13	TRBJ1-4	TGTGCCAGCAGCCGCGGGAGAGGCGGTGAAAAACTGTTTTTT	CASSRGRGGEKLFF
TRBD1	.	TRBV5-5	TRBJ1-2	TGTGCCAGCGGGGACAGGGGAGCTCTAGGGGGCTACACCTTC	CASGDRGALGGYTF
.	.	TRBV21-1	TRBJ2-5	TGTGCCAGCAGCATACCCGGGACAGGGGGTGGGGAGACCCAGTACTTC	CASSIPGTGGGETQYF
.	once	TRBV9	TRBJ2-5	TGTGCCAGCAGCGTAAATGGGGGTCGGGCAGAGACCCAGTACTTC	CASSVNGGRAETQYF
.	.	TRBV5-1	TRBJ2-5	TGCGCCAGCAGCTTGGCCCGGGCAGGATCGGCGGAGACCCAGTACTTC	CASSLARAGSAETQYF
.	.	TRBV2	TRBJ1-2	TGTGCCAGCAGTCCCGGGCGGCGGGGTAGCTATGGCTACACCTTC	CASSPGRRGSYGYTF
.	.	TRBV30	TRBJ2-7	TGTGCCTGGAGTGTACGCGGGACTCCTCTCTTC	CAWSVRGTPLF
TRBD1	.	TRBV18	TRBJ1-1	TGTGCCAGCTCAAAACAGGGGATGAACACTGAAGCTTTCTTT	CASSKQGMNTEAFF
TRBD2	few	TRBV6-1	TRBJ2-1	TGTGCCAGCAGTGGATTTGGCGGGGGGGTTGGCAATGAGCAGTTCTTC	CASSGFGGGVGNEQFF
TRBD1	.	TRBV12-5	TRBJ1-1	TGTGCTAGTGGTTTGGTCGCAGGGGGATTGGCTTTCTTT	CASGLVAGGLAFF
TRBD1	.	TRBV5-1	TRBJ2-7	TGCGCCAGCAGCTTGGCAGGGGGTCAACTTTACGAGCAGTACTTC	CASSLAGGQLYEQYF
.	.	TRBV5-1	TRBJ1-1	TGCGCCAGCAGCTTGGGAGGGGCGGCAGTTGAAGCTTTCTTT	CASSLGGAAVEAFF
TRBD2	.	TRBV6-1	TRBJ2-7	TGTGCCAGCAGACCCGGGACTAGTATAAGCGAGCAGTACTTC	CASRPGTSISEQYF
.	.	TRBV19	TRBJ1-2	TGTGCCAGTAGAGATGGGGCGGGGGTAACCTATGGCTACACCTTC	CASRDGAGVTYGYTF
TRBD2	once	TRBV18	TRBJ2-1	TGTGCCAGCTCACCACCGGGAGCGGGGGGCATCAATGAGCAGTTCTTC	CASSPPGAGGINEQFF
.	.	TRBV7-2	TRBJ1-2	TGTGCCAGCAGCCCCGACAGCCACTATGGCTACACCTTC	CASSPDSHYGYTF
.	.	TRBV11-2	TRBJ2-3	TGTGCCAGCAGCCCCGAGCGACATTCTTCTACGCAGTATTTT	CASSPERHSSTQYF
TRBD2	.	TRBV6-5	TRBJ2-1	TGTGCCAGCAGACAAACTAGCGGGGGGGCGAATGAGCAGTTCTTC	CASRQTSGGANEQFF
.	.	TRBV6-1	TRBJ1-5	TGTGCCAGCACCCAGGGGACGAGCCAGCCCCAGCATTTT	CASTQGTSQPQHF
.	.	TRBV9	TRBJ2-5	TGTGCCAGCAGCGCGGGGGGCCTACAAGAGACCCAGTACTTC	CASSAGGLQETQYF
.	.	TRBV29-1	TRBJ2-6	TGCAGCGTTGTCTGGGCCAGGGGATCTTTCGGGGCCAACGTCCTGACTTTC	CSVVWARGSFGANVLTF
.	.	TRBV9	TRBJ2-3	TGTGCCAGCAGCGTAGGTCTCGAGGCGAATACGCAGTATTTT	CASSVGLEANTQYF
.	.	TRBV21-1	TRBJ1-3	TGTGCCAGCAGCAAATTGGGACAGGAGATAATCACGTCCTCTGGAAACACCATATATTTT	CASSKLGQEIITSSGNTIYF
.	.	TRBV14	TRBJ2-7	TGTGCCAGCAGCCACCTTTCCGTCGGGCAGACCTACGAGCAGTACTTC	CASSHLSVGQTYEQYF
.	.	TRBV7-2	TRBJ2-7	TGTGCCAGCAGCTCAAGCGGGATGAGAGGGGGTGAGCAGTACTTC	CASSSSGMRGGEQYF
.	.	TRBV28	TRBJ1-6	TGTGCCAGCACCAACCCTGGGGTGTCTTCACCCCTCCACTTT	CASTNPGVSSPLHF
.	.	TRBV2	TRBJ1-5	TGTGCCAGCAGTGACAGTCGAAATCAGCCCCAGCATTTT	CASSDSRNQPQHF
.	.	TRBV14	TRBJ2-3	TGTGCCAGCAGCCAAGATTCCCTGCGAGATACGCAGTATTTT	CASSQDSLRDTQYF
TRBD1	.	TRBV6-1	TRBJ2-5	TGTGCCAGCAGTGAAAGGGACAGGGAAGAGACCCAGTACTTC	CASSERDREETQYF
TRBD1	.	TRBV14	TRBJ2-5	TGTGCCAGCAGCCAAGGCCCGGGACAGCAGTACTTC	CASSQGPGQQYF
.	.	TRBV15	TRBJ1-4	TGTGCCACCAGCAGAGATCTAGCTTCCTCCGAAAAACTGTTTTTT	CATSRDLASSEKLFF
.	.	TRBV27	TRBJ1-1	TGTGCCAGCAGTAATAGCTTCTTCGGACTAAAAACTGAAGCTTTCTTT	CASSNSFFGLKTEAFF